One TCR beta chain is described in this entry. The target antigen is unknown. Profiling relied on immunoSEQ multiplex PCR, and the TCRdb table lists in-frame clones only, not all of them. Among roughly 2,300,000 clones listed, 85% to 95% were seen once. The data were obtained in a study of shared clonotypes between healthy human individuals. Regarding the study as a whole: Sampling involved blood alone; tissue repertoires likely differ.

The CDR3 consists of 16 residues. CDR1 is SGHTA and CDR2 is FQGNSA in the germline V gene. The V and J ends lost 3 bases and 1 base, in that order; junction bases with no gene match: 8. The rearrangement joins TRBV7-2 to TRBJ2-5, with TRBD1 matching over 7 bases. The sample comprised naive CD4+ T cells from PBMCs. As for subset: CD45RA+ positively selected. The TCR was taken from a man younger than 35 in good health. Some clones in this sample may be carry-over from other donors' samples. The CDR3: CASSLYRGRVQETQYF. The CDR3 DNA sequence: TGTGCCAGCAGCTTGTACAGGGGAAGGGTCCAAGAGACCCAGTACTTC.